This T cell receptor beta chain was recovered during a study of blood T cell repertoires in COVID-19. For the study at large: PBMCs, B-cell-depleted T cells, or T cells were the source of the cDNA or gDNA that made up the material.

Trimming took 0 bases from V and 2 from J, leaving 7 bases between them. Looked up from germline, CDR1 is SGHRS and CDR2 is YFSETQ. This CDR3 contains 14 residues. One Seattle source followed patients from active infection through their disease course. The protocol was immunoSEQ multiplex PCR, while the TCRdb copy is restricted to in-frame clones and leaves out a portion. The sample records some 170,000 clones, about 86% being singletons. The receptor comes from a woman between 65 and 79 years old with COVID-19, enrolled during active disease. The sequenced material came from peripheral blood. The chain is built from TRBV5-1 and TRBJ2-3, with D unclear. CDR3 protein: CASSLVVVTDTQYF. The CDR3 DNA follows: TGCGCCAGCAGCTTGGTGGTAGTCACAGATACGCAGTATTTT.